These T cell receptor beta chains were read from a single sample in a study of OX40 agonist ivuxolimab in advanced cancers. Clones were sequenced by immunoSEQ multiplex PCR, and TCRdb holds only the in-frame ones, with some missing. This table has 15,000 to 20,000 clones, just under 75% appearing once. Sequenced material: CD4+ or CD8+ T cells sorted from blood, taken in a trial of the OX40 agonist ivuxolimab. The receptor source for this set is an adult with an advanced solid tumor such as melanoma, head and neck, liver or kidney cancer. Each CDR3 is given with its conserved first and last residue. Each record gives: J gene, V gene, D gene, clone size, CDR3 protein, CDR3 DNA. D genes are given only for firm matches. Size is omitted from some rows. Given values are once, few, many or a class for expanded clones.

>TRBJ2-7|TRBV28|TRBD2|NA
CASLSGGAFQQYF
TGTGCCAGCCTCAGCGGGGGGGCATTCCAGCAGTACTTC
>TRBJ1-1|TRBV6-5|NA|NA
CASSYSQGLINTEAFF
TGTGCCAGCAGTTACTCGCAGGGACTTATAAACACTGAAGCTTTCTTT
>TRBJ2-1|TRBV7-9|NA|NA
CASRAVSGLTYNEQFF
TGTGCCAGCAGAGCGGTTTCAGGTTTAACCTACAATGAGCAGTTCTTC
>TRBJ2-3|TRBV7-9|NA|once
CASSSTDRTDMQYF
TGTGCCAGCAGCTCCACCGACAGGACAGATATGCAGTATTTT
>TRBJ1-3|TRBV4-3|NA|NA
CASSQGAVSSGNTIYF
TGCGCCAGCAGCCAAGGGGCGGTGAGCTCTGGAAACACCATATATTTT
>TRBJ2-7|TRBV6-8|NA|NA
CATRRGNEQYF
TGTGCCACGCGCAGGGGTAACGAGCAGTACTTC
>TRBJ1-4|TRBV2|NA|NA
CASGRVDATNEKLFF
TGTGCCAGCGGGAGGGTGGACGCAACTAATGAAAAACTGTTTTTT
>TRBJ2-7|TRBV20-1|NA|NA
CSAGLYYEQYF
TGCAGTGCCGGACTTTACTACGAGCAGTACTTC
>TRBJ2-5|TRBV11-3|TRBD2|once
CASSLLSSGKTQYF
TGTGCCAGCAGCCTCCTTTCTAGCGGGAAGACCCAGTACTTC
>TRBJ2-5|TRBV7-3|TRBD1|NA
CATQRKTGAGSHQETQYF
TGTGCCACCCAAAGGAAAACAGGGGCCGGCTCTCATCAAGAGACCCAGTACTTC
>TRBJ1-1|TRBV7-3|NA|NA
CASSLTIPLAVVGTEAFF
TGTGCCAGCAGCTTAACGATCCCCTTGGCAGTTGTGGGCACTGAAGCTTTCTTT
>TRBJ2-1|TRBV5-5|NA|NA
CASSLGVSEQFF
TGTGCCAGCAGCTTGGGGGTCAGTGAGCAGTTCTTC
>TRBJ2-1|TRBV28|NA|NA
CASSPLTSSVQSSYNEQFF
TGTGCCAGCAGTCCCTTAACTAGCTCGGTACAAAGCTCCTACAATGAGCAGTTCTTC
>TRBJ2-7|TRBV28|NA|once
CASIGSLYEQYF
TGTGCCAGCATAGGTTCCCTCTACGAGCAGTACTTC
>TRBJ2-5|TRBV23-1|NA|NA
CASSRNWTPLRETQYF
TGCGCCAGCAGTCGCAACTGGACACCCCTTCGAGAGACCCAGTACTTC
>TRBJ1-6|TRBV4-1|TRBD1|NA
CASSPYSTGLNSPLHF
TGCGCCAGCAGCCCCTACTCGACAGGGCTTAATTCACCCCTCCACTTT
>TRBJ1-1|TRBV7-9|NA|few
CASSPPNTEAFF
TGTGCCAGCAGCCCACCGAACACTGAAGCTTTCTTT
>TRBJ1-2|TRBV11-2|NA|NA
CASSLLRRGSGGYTF
TGTGCCAGCAGCTTATTGAGGCGGGGCTCCGGCGGCTACACCTTC
>TRBJ2-3|TRBV2|TRBD2|NA
CASKDSGGSTDTQYF
TGTGCCAGCAAAGATAGCGGGGGTAGCACAGATACGCAGTATTTT
>TRBJ2-7|TRBV5-6|TRBD2|NA
CASSRSGAGRYEQYF
TGTGCCAGCAGCCGAAGCGGGGCAGGGAGGTACGAGCAGTACTTC
>TRBJ1-1|TRBV19|NA|NA
CASSIGGATEAFF
TGTGCCAGTAGTATCGGGGGGGCAACTGAAGCTTTCTTT
>TRBJ1-5|TRBV6-1|TRBD1|few
CASRLTGQGQPQHF
TGTGCCAGCAGATTGACAGGGCAGGGTCAGCCCCAGCATTTT
>TRBJ1-5|TRBV2|TRBD1|NA
CASSAFGQGPYQPQHF
TGTGCCAGCAGTGCCTTTGGACAGGGACCTTATCAGCCCCAGCATTTT
>TRBJ2-3|TRBV7-8|TRBD1|NA
CASSLRGQGWGDTQYF
TGTGCCAGCAGCCTCCGAGGACAGGGTTGGGGCGATACGCAGTATTTT
>TRBJ2-7|TRBV11-3|NA|NA
CASSLGSANYEQYF
TGTGCCAGCAGCTTAGGATCAGCAAACTACGAGCAGTACTTC
>TRBJ2-2|TRBV5-1|TRBD2|NA
CASSLALSGGRGAGELFF
TGCGCCAGCAGCTTGGCCTTGAGCGGGGGGAGAGGCGCCGGGGAGCTGTTTTTT
>TRBJ2-7|TRBV29-1|NA|NA
CSVLFPQGTYEQYF
TGCAGCGTTCTTTTCCCGCAGGGTACCTACGAGCAGTACTTC
>TRBJ1-2|TRBV7-8|TRBD1|NA
CASSLGDRDGYTF
TGTGCCAGCAGCTTAGGCGACAGGGATGGCTACACCTTC
>TRBJ2-2|TRBV4-3|NA|NA
CASSQDTGQDGELFF
TGCGCCAGCAGCCAAGATACGGGGCAGGACGGGGAGCTGTTTTTT
>TRBJ2-7|TRBV11-1|NA|NA
CASSLGTRAWGEEQYF
TGTGCCAGCAGCTTAGGGACCCGGGCCTGGGGTGAGGAGCAGTACTTC
>TRBJ2-4|TRBV7-2|TRBD2|few
CASSFGGGHIQYF
TGTGCCAGCAGCTTCGGGGGGGGCCACATTCAGTACTTC
>TRBJ2-5|TRBV7-9|TRBD1|few
CASSSTGEETQYF
TGTGCCAGCAGCTCGACAGGGGAAGAGACCCAGTACTTC